This T cell receptor beta chain came from a study of cytomegalovirus exposure and HLA in healthy donors listed by TCRdb under 2017. In the study overall: An earlier analysis of approximately 640 of the donors reported 250 to 300 Gb of sequence data and approximately 110 million unique TCR beta sequences from about 200 million T cells. All discovery cohort repertoires had been generated using a single sequencing platform. HLA typing included class I and class II loci at four-digit resolution. Across around 400 genotyped donors of the cohort, an average of approximately 220,000 unique TCR beta nucleotide sequences per donor were sequenced, and 15% to 20% of those sequences were non-productive. Roughly 300 gigabases of sequencing data and some 85 million unique TCR sequences were included in an early release covering about 700 HLA-typed donors. Donor age, sex, ethnicity and CMV serostatus were collected together with the repertoire data. In the later analysis, no new phenotypic data were used to find candidate immune exposures; instead, reliance was placed on TCR beta sequences and their occurrence across donors. Among the roughly 430 genotyped donors, around 81% belonged to the genetic ancestry cluster associated with self-reported Caucasian donors. Roughly 5 DR-DQ haplotypes were handled as single units for association and clustering, since linkage in the cohort was strong. Typing coverage differed by locus: A, B, C, DRB1 and DQB1 were typed in roughly 629-640 donors, DQA1 in roughly 510, DPA1 in approximately 600, and DPB1 in roughly 470. To predict cytomegalovirus infection status, the study combined high-throughput TCR immunosequencing, statistical association of individual TCRs with disease status, and machine learning. To study patterns of TCR occurrence, a later analysis re-analyzed previously published TCR beta repertoires from 666 donors and added high-resolution HLA genotyping. To decide whether each TCR beta V gene segment behaved as functional or pseudogenic, an earlier analysis of nearly 600 of the donors relied on high-throughput TCR beta sequencing. The study was designed to test whether signatures of past pathogen exposure could be identified by cataloging public T cell receptors. The T cell repertoires of 670 or so subjects were profiled by immunosequencing and related to cytomegalovirus serostatus. In a later genetic analysis, genome-wide SNP genotypes for about 65% of the roughly 670 donors were used, and that subset was treated as a discovery cohort. Along with the roughly 670-subject first cohort, a separate validation cohort of over 90 different subjects was used. What the work shows at the level of the full study, not this receptor alone: In an earlier analysis of over 550 of the donors, most TCR beta V segments were observed in productive rearrangements about 87% or about 30% of the time, broadly matching IMGT annotations. Presence/absence analyses assumed roughly uniform sequencing depth across donors, an assumption that may not hold. A cluster of highly shared sequence variants was judged likely to be a technical artifact of the sequencing pipeline. A few of the identified cytomegalovirus-associated TCR beta chains were confirmed in vitro to be specific for cytomegalovirus antigens. A later genetic analysis associated a missense DCLRE1C variant with V-gene and J-gene trimming of TCR beta chains, and an independent cohort replicated the association. In a later analysis, the rate of TCR association differed among HLA loci, with DRB1 alleles having the most associated TCRs and HLA-C alleles having the fewest. Because HLA typing was missing for some donors at each locus, association tests included only the typed subset. In a later analysis, HLA-associated TCR beta chains were found to be more clonally expanded and to have lower generation probabilities than equally common non-associated chains. Linkage disequilibrium might explain the correlated functional status among segregating V segments, but an unknown experimental factor could not be excluded. In this cohort, only TCR beta chains were sequenced, and detectable features were limited by the absence of alpha or paired-chain data. Assigning TCR associations to individual alleles was difficult when HLA alleles, especially DR and DQ, strongly co-occurred. Most TCR sequences were observed very rarely across donors, whereas some public TCRs were present in many individuals. Most CMV-associated TCR beta chains appeared to be HLA-restricted in a later analysis, and the HLA associations seemed to be driven largely by CMV exposure. A further reported finding was that TCR beta sequences accurately predicted the HLA-A and HLA-B alleles for most subjects in the first cohort. Because counts were too low, about 15 rarely observed V segments, including chromosome 9 orphons, were left out of the earlier analysis of 587 of the donors. According to the authors, the approach could potentially be generalized to other disease states and immunological phenotypes. A later analysis reported that several top co-occurrence clusters appeared linked to parvovirus B19, influenza, CMV and Epstein-Barr virus. For the cohort, immune exposure information was limited to CMV serostatus. The classifier was reported to diagnose cytomegalovirus status with high specificity and sensitivity in both the original cohort and the validation cohort. In the study, around 150 TCR beta chains were listed as associated with cytomegalovirus. The 87-base-pair reads could not distinguish some IMGT-functional V segments, including TRBV6-2 and TRBV6-3, so those segments were excluded. According to a later genetic analysis, donors in an Asian-associated ancestry cluster had fewer N-insertions in productive TCRs than the approximately 630-donor mean. At a false discovery rate of 0.05, a later analysis linked 16,951 TCR beta sequences to specific HLA alleles.

In total, roughly 670 healthy bone marrow donors made up the cohort. At the time of sampling, all cohort members were nominally healthy, though unrecorded immune exposures were likely present. The donor was CMV seropositive and belonged to the group of some 290 seropositive cohort members. Every donor gave a peripheral blood sample, and the peripheral blood mononuclear cells from that sample were used for TCR beta sequencing. Genomic DNA was extracted from the blood cell samples with the Qiagen DNeasy Blood Extraction Kit. This clone was observed a single time. Its recognized antigen is unknown. The germline gene is not matched at one end of the junction; a read error may be the cause. The library was made by the immunoSEQ multiplex PCR assay. A mixture of 60 forward primers for TCR Vbeta segments and 13 reverse primers for TCR Jbeta segments was used in the multiplex PCR. The CDR3 region of rearranged TCR beta genes was amplified from genomic DNA by a multiplex PCR assay. On the Illumina HiSeq System, the amplified TCR beta libraries were sequenced as 87-base-pair reads. As for how the authors treated the data: Across the 600 to 700 repertoires, a later analysis counted tens of millions of unique TCR beta chains, roughly 11 million of which were shared by at least two donors. Raw reads were error-corrected and collapsed into unique sequences by a nearest-neighbor algorithm in which closely related sequences were merged to remove PCR and sequencing errors. To assign V, D and J gene segments, CDR3 sequences were aligned to IMGT reference sequences. For a sequence to be retained, a match of at least six nucleotides was required to both a V gene segment and a J gene segment. A rearrangement was called productive if the CDR3 had no stop codons and remained in frame with V and J, and every other rearrangement was called non-productive. CDR3 was defined according to IMGT convention as the region running from the second conserved V-encoded cysteine to the conserved J-encoded phenylalanine. The earlier analysis of around 640 of the donors excluded sequences that lacked an unambiguous match to a single V gene segment. In an earlier analysis of roughly 500 of the donors, V segments were called functional above 56.7% productive rearrangements and were called segregating when the between-donor standard deviation exceeded 5%. A statistical classification framework was developed to diagnose cytomegalovirus status using the catalog of TCR beta chain sequences. V and J gene assignment, in a later analysis, came from comparing TCR nucleotide sequences with IMGT/GENE-DB human TR gene sequences. In a later analysis, CDR3 sequences and most-parsimonious VDJ recombination scenarios were assigned using the TCRdist pipeline. In a later analysis, each TCR beta chain was defined by its CDR3 amino acid sequence together with its V-gene family, and reads lacking a unique V-gene family were excluded. As a way to deal with suspected cross-contamination and a sequencing artifact, a later analysis dropped roughly 620 nucleotide sequences that were highly shared and had low generation probability. In a later analysis, a clonal expansion index for each public chain was calculated from normalized within-repertoire ranks of inferred template counts. A later analysis computed generation probabilities with a VDJ recombination model fitted to out-of-frame rearrangements, and checked the results against IGoR. In a later analysis, TCR-TCR, TCR-HLA and TCR-CMV co-occurrence was scored with hypergeometric tests, and a repertoire-size bias correction was applied to TCR pairs. In a later analysis, false discovery rates were estimated by permuting HLA or CMV assignments 20 times. In a later analysis, co-occurring TCRs were grouped with DBSCAN, and TCRdist sequence similarity was added when clustering was performed within HLA-allele-positive subsets. Repertoires with fewer than 30,000 or more than 120,000 public chains were left out of co-occurrence clustering, as were about five repertoires with anomalous nucleotide sharing. The immuneACCESS repertoire file appears here via TCRdb, limited to in-frame rearrangements. These files lack a portion of the clones; in checked studies, under half of the deficit traces to unresolved V genes, and the cause of the others is not known. That table furnishes V, J and clone size, whereas the DNA furnished D and trimming. The sample table lists some 110,000 clones, over 60% of them with a count of one. Of the sample, roughly 12% is held by the ten largest clones.

Via the germline V gene (reference sequence), CDR1 is MNHNY and CDR2 SVGAGI. The CDR3 starts with the cysteine, ends with the phenylalanine, and has 11 residues. The kept DNA is CDR3 alone, 33 bases in frame from the first base. The sequence derives from a woman aged 40-49 years in good health and CMV-seropositive. Recombination connected TRBV6-6 to TRBJ1-1; there is no confident call for the D gene. Sequenced: PBMCs. The CDR3 loop reads CTSILAGEAFF. The DNA is TGTACCAGCATTCTCGCCGGTGAAGCTTTCTTT.